The 8 T cell receptor beta chains in this list originate from one sample, sequenced in a study of T cells in Graves' hyperthyroidism and ophthalmopathy. Amplification of TCR beta CDR3 regions used RNA as the template. The study used the HTBI primer set for a first-round RT-PCR of the TCR CDR3. TCRdb re-analysed the multiplex PCR reads in MiXCR, keeping a single row per CDR3 protein. The sample contains about 640,000 distinct CDR3 sequences, 20% of which appear only once. The material sequenced was blood. The receptors were sampled from a man aged 30 to 39 with Graves' ophthalmopathy.

This clonotype was seen just once. The chain carries TRBV15 and TRBJ2-1, with TRBD2 as a possible D gene (5 bases). The CDR3 runs to 16 residues. Trimming took off 2 bases at V and 4 bases at J, with 15 bases between the two ends. The V gene's germline CDR1 is LNHNV and CDR2 YYDKDF (reference sequence). The CDR3 loop reads CATSRRRESRYNEQFF. The CDR3 DNA follows: TGTGCCACCAGCAGACGTAGGGAGAGTAGGTACAATGAGCAGTTCTTC.

This clonotype showed up many times. The J gene is TRBJ1-2, the V gene TRBV2, with D maybe TRBD1 (6 bases). CDR3 length: 15 residues. Per the germline V gene, CDR1 is SNHLY and CDR2 is FYNNEI. V lost 7 bases and J 6 bases, leaving 21 bases between the germline ends. CDR3 in amino acids: CASNLISITGNGYTF. The DNA of the CDR3 is TGTGCCAGCAACCTAATATCGATTACAGGGAATGGCTACACCTTC.

This clonotype was counted only a few times. CDR3 sequence (DNA): TGTGCCAGCAGAACTAGCGGGTTGGCCAAAAACATTCAGTACTTC. It translates to CASRTSGLAKNIQYF. V and J are TRBV12-3 or TRBV12-4 and TRBJ2-4, with TRBD2 matching 9 bases. The trim removed 6 bases at V and 1 base at J, leaving 4 bases unmatched. This CDR3 spans 15 amino acids.

DNA for the CDR3: TGTGCCAGCCTGGGGTACCCGGGACAGGGGGCCCAAGAGACCCAGTACTTC. Its protein product is CASLGYPGQGAQETQYF. V usage is TRBV11-2 and J usage is TRBJ2-5; 12 bases agree with TRBD1. The germline V gene has CDR1 SGHAT and CDR2 FQNNGV. This CDR3 has 17 amino acids. The V and J ends lost 8 bases and 1 base, in that order; junction bases with no gene match: 11.

This clonotype was seen a few times. The chain carries TRBV27 and TRBJ2-3, with 8 nucleotides matching TRBD2. The CDR3 has 15 residues. The ends lost 5 bases at V and 2 bases at J; junction bases unmatched: 6. The germline CDR1 and CDR2 sequences are MNHEY and SMNVEV (reference sequence). The CDR3: CASSTYGLATDTQYF. CDR3 DNA sequence: TGTGCCAGCAGTACTTACGGACTAGCCACAGATACGCAGTATTTT.

This clonotype was seen ten or more times. This chain connects TRBV20-1 to TRBJ2-7; 7 bases fit TRBD1. CDR1 is DFQATT and CDR2 is SNEGSKA in the germline V gene (reference sequence). Trimming cost V 5 bases and J 2 bases; bases outside gene matches: 6. The CDR3 runs to 13 residues. The CDR3 loop is CSAHKDRAYEQYF. The CDR3 bases are TGCAGTGCTCACAAAGACAGGGCCTACGAGCAGTACTTC.

The rearrangement joins TRBV3-1 to TRBJ2-7; tentatively, D is TRBD1 or TRBD2 (6 bases each). This CDR3 spans 17 amino acids. Germline V gives CDR1 LGHDT, CDR2 YNNKEL (reference sequence). Trimming took 2 bases from V and 8 from J, leaving 25 bases between them. CDR3 sequence: CASSQFGGADRTPQQYF. The CDR3 bases are TGTGCCAGCAGCCAATTCGGGGGCGCGGACCGAACCCCTCAGCAGTACTTC.

This clonotype was picked up a small number of times. V gene TRBV2 combines with J gene TRBJ1-4; D is unclear. V lost 1 base and J 0 bases, leaving 6 bases between the germline ends. Germline V lookup: CDR1 SNHLY, CDR2 FYNNEI. This CDR3 has 15 residues. As DNA, the CDR3 is TGTGCCAGCAGTGAAGGGTTAGCAACTAATGAAAAACTGTTTTTT. Its protein is CASSEGLATNEKLFF.